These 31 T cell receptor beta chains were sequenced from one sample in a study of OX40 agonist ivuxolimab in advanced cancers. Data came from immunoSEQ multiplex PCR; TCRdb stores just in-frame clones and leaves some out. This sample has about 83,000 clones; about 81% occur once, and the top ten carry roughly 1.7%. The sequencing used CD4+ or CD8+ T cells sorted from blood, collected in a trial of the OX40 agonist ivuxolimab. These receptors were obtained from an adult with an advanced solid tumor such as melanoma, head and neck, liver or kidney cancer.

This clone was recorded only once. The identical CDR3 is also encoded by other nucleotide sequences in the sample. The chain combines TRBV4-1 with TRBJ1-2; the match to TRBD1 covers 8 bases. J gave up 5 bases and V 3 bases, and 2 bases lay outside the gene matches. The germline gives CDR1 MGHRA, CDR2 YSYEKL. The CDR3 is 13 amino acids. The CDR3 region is CASSQGQDYGYTF. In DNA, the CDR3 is TGCGCCAGCAGCCAGGGACAGGATTATGGCTACACCTTC.

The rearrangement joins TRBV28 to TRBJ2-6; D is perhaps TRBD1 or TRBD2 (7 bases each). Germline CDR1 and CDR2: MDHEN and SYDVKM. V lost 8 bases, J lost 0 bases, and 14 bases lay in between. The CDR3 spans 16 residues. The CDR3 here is CASWQGGGSGANVLTF. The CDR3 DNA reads TGTGCCAGCTGGCAGGGGGGGGGCTCTGGGGCCAACGTCCTGACTTTC.

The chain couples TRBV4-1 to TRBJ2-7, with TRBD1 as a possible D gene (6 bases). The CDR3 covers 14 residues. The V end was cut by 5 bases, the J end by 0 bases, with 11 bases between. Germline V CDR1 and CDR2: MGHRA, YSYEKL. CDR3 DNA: TGCGCCAGCAGCGCAGGACAGAGCTCCTACGAGCAGTACTTC. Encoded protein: CASSAGQSSYEQYF.

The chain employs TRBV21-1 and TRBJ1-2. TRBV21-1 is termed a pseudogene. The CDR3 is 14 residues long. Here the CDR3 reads CASSPTPGCYGYTF. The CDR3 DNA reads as TGTGCCAGCAGCCCGACGCCGGGGTGCTATGGCTACACCTTC.

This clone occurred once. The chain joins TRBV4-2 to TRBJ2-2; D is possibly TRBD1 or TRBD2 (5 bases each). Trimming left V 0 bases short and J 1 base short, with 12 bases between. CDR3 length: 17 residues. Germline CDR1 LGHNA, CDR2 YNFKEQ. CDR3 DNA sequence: TGTGCCAGCAGCCAAGAACCGGGACGGGAGAACACCGGGGAGCTGTTTTTT. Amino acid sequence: CASSQEPGRENTGELFF.

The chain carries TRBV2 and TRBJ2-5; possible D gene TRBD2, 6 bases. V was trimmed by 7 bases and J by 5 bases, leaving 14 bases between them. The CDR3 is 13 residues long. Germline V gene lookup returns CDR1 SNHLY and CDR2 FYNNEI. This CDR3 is CASKAGRLETQYF. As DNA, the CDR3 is TGTGCCAGCAAGGCGGGGAGGTTGGAGACCCAGTACTTC. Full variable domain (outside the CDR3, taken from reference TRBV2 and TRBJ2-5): EPEVTQTPSHQVTQMGQEVILRCVPISNHLYFYWYRQILGQKVEFLVSFYNNEISEKSEIFDDQFSVERPDGSNFTLKIRSTKLEDSAMYFCASKAGRLETQYFGPGTRLLVL.

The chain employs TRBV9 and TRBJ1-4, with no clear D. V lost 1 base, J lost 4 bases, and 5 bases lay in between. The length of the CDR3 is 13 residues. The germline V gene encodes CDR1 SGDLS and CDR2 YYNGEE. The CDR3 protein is CASSVTLNEKLFF. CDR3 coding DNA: TGTGCCAGCAGCGTAACCCTTAATGAAAAACTGTTTTTT.

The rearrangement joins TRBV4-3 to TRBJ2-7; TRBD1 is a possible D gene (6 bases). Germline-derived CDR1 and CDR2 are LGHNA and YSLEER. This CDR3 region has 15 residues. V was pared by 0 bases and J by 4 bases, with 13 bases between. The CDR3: CASSQDRNREYEQYF. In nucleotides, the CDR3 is TGCGCCAGCAGCCAAGATAGGAACAGGGAGTACGAGCAGTACTTC.

CDR3 DNA: TGTGCCAGCAGTGGACAGGGATTTGGGCAGCCCCAGCATTTT. This sequence encodes CASSGQGFGQPQHF. The chain is built from TRBV2 and TRBJ1-5; 7 nucleotides align to TRBD1. Germline-derived CDR1 and CDR2 are SNHLY and FYNNEI. With V trimmed by 4 bases and J by 7 bases, 7 bases remained unmatched. The CDR3 contains 14 residues.

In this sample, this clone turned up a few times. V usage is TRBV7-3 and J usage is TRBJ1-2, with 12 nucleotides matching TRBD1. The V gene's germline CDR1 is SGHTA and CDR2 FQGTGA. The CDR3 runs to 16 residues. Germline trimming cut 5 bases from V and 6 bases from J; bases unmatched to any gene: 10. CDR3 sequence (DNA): TGTGCCAGCAGCCCGGGACAGGGGGCGACAAATGATGGCTACACCTTC. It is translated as CASSPGQGATNDGYTF.

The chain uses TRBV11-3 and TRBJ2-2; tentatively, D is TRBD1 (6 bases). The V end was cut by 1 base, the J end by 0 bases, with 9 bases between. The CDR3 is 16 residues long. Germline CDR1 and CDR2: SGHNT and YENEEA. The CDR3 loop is CASSLGAGANTGELFF. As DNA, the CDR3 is TGTGCCAGCAGCTTAGGCGCAGGGGCGAACACCGGGGAGCTGTTTTTT.

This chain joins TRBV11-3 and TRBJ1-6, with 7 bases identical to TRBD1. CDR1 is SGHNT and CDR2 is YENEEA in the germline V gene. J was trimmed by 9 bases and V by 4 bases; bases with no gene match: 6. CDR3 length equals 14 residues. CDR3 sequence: CASSSGTEGSPLHF. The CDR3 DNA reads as TGTGCCAGCAGCTCGGGGACAGAAGGTTCACCCCTCCACTTT.

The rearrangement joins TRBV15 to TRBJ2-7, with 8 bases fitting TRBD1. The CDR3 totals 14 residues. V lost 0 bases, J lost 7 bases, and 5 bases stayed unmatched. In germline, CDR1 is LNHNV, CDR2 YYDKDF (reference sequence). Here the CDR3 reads CATSREQGAFEQYF. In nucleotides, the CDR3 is TGTGCCACCAGCAGAGAGCAGGGGGCTTTTGAGCAGTACTTC.

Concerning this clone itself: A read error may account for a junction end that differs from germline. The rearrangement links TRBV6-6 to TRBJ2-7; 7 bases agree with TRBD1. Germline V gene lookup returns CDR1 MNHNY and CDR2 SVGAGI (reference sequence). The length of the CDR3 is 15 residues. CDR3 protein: CAISESNRGPYEQYF. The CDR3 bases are TGTGCCATCAGTGAGTCGAATAGGGGGCCCTACGAGCAGTACTTC.

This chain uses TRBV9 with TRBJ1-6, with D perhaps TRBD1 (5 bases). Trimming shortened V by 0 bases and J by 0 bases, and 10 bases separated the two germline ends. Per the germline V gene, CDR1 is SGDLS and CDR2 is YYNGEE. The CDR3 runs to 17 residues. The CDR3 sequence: CASSVEGLSSYNSPLHF. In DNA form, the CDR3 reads TGTGCCAGCAGCGTAGAGGGGCTGAGCTCCTATAATTCACCCCTCCACTTT.

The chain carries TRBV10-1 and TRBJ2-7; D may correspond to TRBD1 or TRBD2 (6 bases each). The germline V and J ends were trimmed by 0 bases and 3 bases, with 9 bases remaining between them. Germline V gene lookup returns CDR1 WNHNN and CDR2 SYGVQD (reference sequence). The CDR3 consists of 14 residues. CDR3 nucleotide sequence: TGCGCCAGCAGTGAGTCGGGGGGCTTCTACGAGCAGTACTTC. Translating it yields CASSESGGFYEQYF.

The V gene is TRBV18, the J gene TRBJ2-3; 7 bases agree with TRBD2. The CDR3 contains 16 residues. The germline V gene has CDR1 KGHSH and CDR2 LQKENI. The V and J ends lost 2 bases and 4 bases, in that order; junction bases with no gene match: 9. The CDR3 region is CASSPSAGVPADTQYF. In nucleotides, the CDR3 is TGTGCCAGCTCACCATCCGCGGGGGTCCCGGCAGATACGCAGTATTTT.

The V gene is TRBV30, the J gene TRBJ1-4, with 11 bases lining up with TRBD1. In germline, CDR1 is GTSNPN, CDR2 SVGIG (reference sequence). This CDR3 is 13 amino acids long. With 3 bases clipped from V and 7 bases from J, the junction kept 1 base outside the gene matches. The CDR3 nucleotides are TGTGCCTGGAGGGACAGGGGGCGTGAAAAACTGTTTTTT. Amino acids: CAWRDRGREKLFF. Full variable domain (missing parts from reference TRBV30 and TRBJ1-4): SQTIHQWPATLVQPVGSPLSLECTVEGTSNPNLYWYRQAAGRGLQLLFYSVGIGQISSEVPQNLSASRPQDRQFILSSKKLLLSDSGFYLCAWRDRGREKLFFGSGTQLSVL.

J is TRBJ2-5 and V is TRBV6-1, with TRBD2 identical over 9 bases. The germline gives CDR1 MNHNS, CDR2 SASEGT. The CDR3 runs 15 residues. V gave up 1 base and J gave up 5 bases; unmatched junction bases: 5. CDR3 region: CASSEERGAYETQYF. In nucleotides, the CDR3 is TGTGCCAGCAGTGAAGAGCGGGGGGCGTATGAGACCCAGTACTTC.

CDR3 residues: CASGFPGQDNSPLHF. The CDR3 DNA reads TGTGCTAGTGGTTTCCCGGGACAAGATAATTCACCCCTCCACTTT. The chain employs TRBV12-5 and TRBJ1-6, with D tentatively TRBD1 (6 bases). The V end was cut by 3 bases, the J end by 5 bases, with 11 bases between. This CDR3 contains 15 residues. CDR1 is LGHNT, CDR2 FRNRAP, per germline.

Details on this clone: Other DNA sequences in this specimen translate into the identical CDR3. This CDR3 is CASSPQNTGELFF. CDR3 coding DNA: TGTGCCAGCTCACCACAGAACACCGGGGAGCTGTTTTTT. The rearrangement uses TRBV18 and TRBJ2-2, with no clear D. The V and J ends lost 1 base and 1 base respectively, with 1 base between them. CDR3 length equals 13 residues. Germline assignment: CDR1 KGHSH and CDR2 LQKENI.

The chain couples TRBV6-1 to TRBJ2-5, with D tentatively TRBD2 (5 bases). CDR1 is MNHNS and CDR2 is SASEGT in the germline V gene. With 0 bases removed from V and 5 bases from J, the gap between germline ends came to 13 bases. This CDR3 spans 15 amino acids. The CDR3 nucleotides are TGTGCCAGCAGTGAAGCCATCGGGGTCGGGGAGACCCAGTACTTC. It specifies CASSEAIGVGETQYF.

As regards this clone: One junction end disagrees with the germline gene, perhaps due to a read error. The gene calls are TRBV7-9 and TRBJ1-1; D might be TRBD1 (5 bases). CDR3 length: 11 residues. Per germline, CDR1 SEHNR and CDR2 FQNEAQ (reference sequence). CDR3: CASSSTGQGSF. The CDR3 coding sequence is TGTGCCAGCAGTTCAACCGGACAAGGCAGCTTT.

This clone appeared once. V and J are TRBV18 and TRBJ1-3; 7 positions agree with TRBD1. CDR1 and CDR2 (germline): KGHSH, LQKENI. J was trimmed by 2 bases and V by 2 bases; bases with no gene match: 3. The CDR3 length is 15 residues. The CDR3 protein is CASSPGTATGNTIYF. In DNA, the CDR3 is TGTGCCAGCTCACCAGGGACAGCTACTGGAAACACCATATATTTT.

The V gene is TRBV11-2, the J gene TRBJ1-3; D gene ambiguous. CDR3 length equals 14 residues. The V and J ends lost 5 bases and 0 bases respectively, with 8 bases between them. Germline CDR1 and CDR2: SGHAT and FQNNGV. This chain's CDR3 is CASSADSSGNTIYF. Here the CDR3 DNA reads TGTGCCAGCAGCGCAGATAGCTCTGGAAACACCATATATTTT. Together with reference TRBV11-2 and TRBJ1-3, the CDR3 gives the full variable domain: EAGVAQSPRYKIIEKRQSVAFWCNPISGHATLYWYQQILGQGPKLLIQFQNNGVVDDSQLPKDRFSAERLKGVDSTLKIQPAKLEDSAVYLCASSADSSGNTIYFGEGSWLTVV.

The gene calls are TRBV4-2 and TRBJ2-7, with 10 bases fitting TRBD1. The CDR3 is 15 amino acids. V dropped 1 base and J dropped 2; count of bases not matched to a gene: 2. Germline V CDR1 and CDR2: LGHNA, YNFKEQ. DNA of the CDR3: TGTGCCAGCAGCCAAGGGACAGGGGGAACCTACGAGCAGTACTTC. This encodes CASSQGTGGTYEQYF.

The CDR3 spells CASSDGYGYTF. CDR3 nucleotide sequence: TGCGCCAGCAGTGACGGCTATGGCTACACCTTC. The rearrangement links TRBV10-1 to TRBJ1-2; no clear D. The germline gives CDR1 WNHNN, CDR2 SYGVQD (reference sequence). The CDR3 spans 11 residues. V lost 3 bases, J lost 4 bases, and 3 bases lay in between.

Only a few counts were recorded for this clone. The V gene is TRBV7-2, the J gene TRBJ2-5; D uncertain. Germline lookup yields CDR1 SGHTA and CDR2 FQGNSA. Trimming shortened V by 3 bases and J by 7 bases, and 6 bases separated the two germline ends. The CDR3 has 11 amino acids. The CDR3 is CASSFEATQYF. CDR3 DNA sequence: TGTGCCAGCAGCTTTGAAGCGACCCAGTACTTC.

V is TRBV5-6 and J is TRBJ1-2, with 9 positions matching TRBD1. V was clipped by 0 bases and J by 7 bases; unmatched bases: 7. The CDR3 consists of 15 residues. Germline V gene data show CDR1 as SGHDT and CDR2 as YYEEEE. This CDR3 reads CASSLAHRGPAGYTF. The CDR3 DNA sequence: TGTGCCAGCAGCTTGGCTCACAGGGGGCCGGCTGGCTACACCTTC.

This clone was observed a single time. DNA of the CDR3: TGTGCCTGGAGTCTTCCGCCAAACTATAATTCACCCCTCCACTTT. This gives the protein CAWSLPPNYNSPLHF. The chain carries TRBV30 and TRBJ1-6; D remains ambiguous. The CDR3 has 15 residues. CDR1 is GTSNPN and CDR2 is SVGIG in the germline V gene (reference sequence). Trimming pared 2 bases from V and 3 bases from J, leaving 11 bases between.

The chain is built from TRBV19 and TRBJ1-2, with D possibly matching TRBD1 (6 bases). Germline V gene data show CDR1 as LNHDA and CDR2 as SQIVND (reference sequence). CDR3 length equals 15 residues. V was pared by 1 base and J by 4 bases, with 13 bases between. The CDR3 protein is CASSIGGQSTYGYTF. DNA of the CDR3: TGTGCCAGTAGTATAGGCGGACAGTCAACCTATGGCTACACCTTC. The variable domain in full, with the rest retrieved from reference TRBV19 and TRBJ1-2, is DGGITQSPKYLFRKEGQNVTLSCEQNLNHDAMYWYRQDPGQGLRLIYYSQIVNDFQKGDIAEGYSVSREKKESFPLTVTSAQKNPTAFYLCASSIGGQSTYGYTFGSGTRLTVV.